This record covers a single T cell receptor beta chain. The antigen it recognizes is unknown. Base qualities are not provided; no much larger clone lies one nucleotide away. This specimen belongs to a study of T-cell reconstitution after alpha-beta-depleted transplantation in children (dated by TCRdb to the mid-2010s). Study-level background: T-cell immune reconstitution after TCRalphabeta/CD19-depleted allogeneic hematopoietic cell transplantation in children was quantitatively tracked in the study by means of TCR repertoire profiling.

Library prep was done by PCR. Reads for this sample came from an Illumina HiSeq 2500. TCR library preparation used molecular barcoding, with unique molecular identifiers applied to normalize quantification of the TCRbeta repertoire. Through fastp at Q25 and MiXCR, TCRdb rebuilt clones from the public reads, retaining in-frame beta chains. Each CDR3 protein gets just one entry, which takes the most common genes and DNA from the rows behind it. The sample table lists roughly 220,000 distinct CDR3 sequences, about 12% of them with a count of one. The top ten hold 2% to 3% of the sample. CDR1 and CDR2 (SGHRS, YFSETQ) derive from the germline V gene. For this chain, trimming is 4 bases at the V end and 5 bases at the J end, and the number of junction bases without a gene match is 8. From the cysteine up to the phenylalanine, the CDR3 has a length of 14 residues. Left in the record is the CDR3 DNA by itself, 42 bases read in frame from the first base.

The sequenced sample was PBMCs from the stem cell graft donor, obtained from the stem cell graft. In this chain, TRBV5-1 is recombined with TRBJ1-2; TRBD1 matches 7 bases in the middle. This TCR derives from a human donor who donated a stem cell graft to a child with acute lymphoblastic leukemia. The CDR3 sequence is CASSLWTGEYGYTF. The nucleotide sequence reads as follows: TGCGCCAGCAGCCTCTGGACAGGAGAATATGGCTACACCTTC.